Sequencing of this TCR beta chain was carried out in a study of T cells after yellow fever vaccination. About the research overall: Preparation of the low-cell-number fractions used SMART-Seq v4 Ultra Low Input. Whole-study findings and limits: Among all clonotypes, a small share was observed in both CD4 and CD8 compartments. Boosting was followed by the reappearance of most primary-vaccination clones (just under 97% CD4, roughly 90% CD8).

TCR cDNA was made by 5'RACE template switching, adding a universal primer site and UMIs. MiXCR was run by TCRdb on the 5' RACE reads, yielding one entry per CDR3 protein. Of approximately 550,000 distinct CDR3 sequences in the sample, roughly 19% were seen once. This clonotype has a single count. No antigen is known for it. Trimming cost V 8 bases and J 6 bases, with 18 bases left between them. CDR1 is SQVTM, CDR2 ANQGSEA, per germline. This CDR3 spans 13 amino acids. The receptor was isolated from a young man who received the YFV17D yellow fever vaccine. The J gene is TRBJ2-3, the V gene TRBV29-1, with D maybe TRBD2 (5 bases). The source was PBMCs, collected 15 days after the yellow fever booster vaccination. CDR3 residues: CSCAGIQWDTQYF. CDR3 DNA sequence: TGCAGCTGCGCCGGGATCCAGTGGGATACGCAGTATTTT.